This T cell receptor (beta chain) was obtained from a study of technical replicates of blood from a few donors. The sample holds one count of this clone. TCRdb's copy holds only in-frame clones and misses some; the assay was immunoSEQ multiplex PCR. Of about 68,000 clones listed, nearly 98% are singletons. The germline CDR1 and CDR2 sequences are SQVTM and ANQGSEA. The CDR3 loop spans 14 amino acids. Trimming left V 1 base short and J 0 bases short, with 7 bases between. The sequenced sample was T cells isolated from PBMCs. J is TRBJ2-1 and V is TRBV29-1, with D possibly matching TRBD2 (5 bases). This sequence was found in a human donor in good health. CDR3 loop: CSVEGGVSYNEQFF. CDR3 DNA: TGCAGCGTTGAAGGGGGAGTCTCCTACAATGAGCAGTTCTTC.